This TCR beta chain was captured in a study of PD-L1 blockade in urothelial cancer. Background on the study: Blood yielded a median of around 150,000 T cells per sample.

Described time point: pretreatment peripheral blood. Pretreatment and on-treatment blood mononuclear cell samples were taken, totaling between 1 and 8 time points per patient. The CDR3 length is 14 residues. Germline V CDR1 and CDR2: MNHEY, SMNVEV (reference sequence). Trimming at V came to 1 base and at J to 1 base, leaving 1 base not matched to a gene. Sequencing was performed with immunoSEQ multiplex PCR; in TCRdb, only in-frame clones are kept and a portion is missing. The data show around 86,000 clones, around four fifths seen once. This TCR derives from a man aged 40-50 years with urothelial cancer. The input for sequencing was PBMCs, taken around atezolizumab (anti-PD-L1) treatment. The chain employs TRBV27 and TRBJ2-7, with 7 bases lining up with TRBD2. The CDR3 spells CASSLWGLSYEQYF. DNA of the CDR3: TGTGCCAGCAGTTTATGGGGACTATCCTACGAGCAGTACTTC.